Sequencing of this TCR beta chain was carried out in a study of vaccination and CD4 T cells after COVID-19. Study summary: Cells were stimulated with overlapping spike peptide pools from SARS-CoV-2, HCoV-NL63, HCoV-OC43 and HCoV-229E.

Concerning this clonotype itself: Its antigen is not identified.

The CDR3 is 14 amino acids. Germline V lookup: CDR1 SGHTA, CDR2 FQGNSA. V lost 2 bases, J lost 3 bases, and 11 bases lay in between. Points from the study as a whole: Spike mono-reactivity marked 304 of 307 vaccine-specific clones in convalescent patients. There was no significant change from roughly 21 to 40 median reactive clonotypes.

The Oncomine TCR Beta short-read assay sequenced DNA from cultured CD4+ T cells. TCRdb processed the PCR reads anew with MiXCR; each CDR3 protein has one entry. Among about 22,000 distinct CDR3 sequences listed, about 33% were seen once. Noted time point: late sampling 161 to 241 days after vaccination in a few convalescent patients. Treatment meaning: approximately nine-day PBMC culture with coronavirus spike peptide pools or control peptides (ViraFEST assay). Half the medium was replaced with fresh IL-2 medium on days 3 and 7. V is TRBV7-2 and J is TRBJ2-7; no clear D gene. Sequencing used CD4+ T cells from blood, cultured in vitro, obtained about 7 months after SARS-CoV-2 vaccination. This TCR was sampled from a human donor who had recovered from COVID-19. In DNA form, the CDR3 reads TGTGCCAGCAGCTTATTAATTGATGGCTACGAGCAGTACTTC. Translated: CASSLLIDGYEQYF.